Given below is one T cell receptor beta chain in context. Its antigen is not known. V was shortened by 5 bases and J by 0 bases, with 17 bases between the two germline ends. There are 17 residues in the CDR3. Germline loops: CDR1 GTSNPN, CDR2 SVGIG (reference sequence). The data derive from a study of cytomegalovirus exposure and HLA in healthy donors. Whole-study results and caveats: Accurate prediction of HLA-A and HLA-B alleles (for most subjects) was reportedly achieved from TCR beta sequences. V- and J-gene trimming in TCR beta was tied to a missense DCLRE1C variant by an analysis performed later. Cytomegalovirus-associated status was assigned to 164 TCR beta chains.

In the PCR, 60 Vbeta and 13 Jbeta primers were used. TCRdb's table, derived via immunoSEQ multiplex PCR, lists solely in-frame clones and lacks some. The table lists some 90,000 clones, under 90% of them singletons, with over 4% in the top ten. This receptor was taken from a woman aged 70 to 79 in good health and CMV-seropositive. This chain connects TRBV30 to TRBJ2-6; possibly TRBD2 for D (6 bases). Sequencing was done on a sample of PBMCs. In DNA, the CDR3 is TGTGCCTGGCGATACCCGGAGGGATTCTCTGGGGCCAACGTCCTGACTTTC. This translates into CAWRYPEGFSGANVLTF. Supplemented by reference TRBV30 and TRBJ2-6, the full variable domain reads SQTIHQWPATLVQPVGSPLSLECTVEGTSNPNLYWYRQAAGRGLQLLFYSVGIGQISSEVPQNLSASRPQDRQFILSSKKLLLSDSGFYLCAWRYPEGFSGANVLTFGAGSRLTVL.